What follows are 31 T cell receptor beta chains derived from one specimen sequenced in a study of tissue T cells after allogeneic stem cell transplantation. Time point given: mouse harvest day 14 after allogeneic transplant. Tail vein injection delivered 10^7 T-cell-depleted bone marrow cells and 10^6 splenic CD5+ T cells. The repertoire was sequenced with immunoSEQ multiplex PCR; TCRdb's copy has only in-frame clones and lacks some. The table records some 600 clones, around half of them present only once. The specimen was spleen. Receptors were obtained from a female BALB/c mouse given C57BL/6 T cells with graft-versus-host disease after an allogeneic hematopoietic cell transplant.

This clone is large by share. Germline and genes here are mouse. The CDR3 loop reads CASSQEGTGGFYEQYF. Partial CDR3 DNA: TGTGCCAGCAGCCAAGAGGGGACTGGGGGGTTCTATGAACAGTAC. The V call is TRBV5, the J call TRBJ2-7; 12 nucleotides line up with TRBD2. The read ends 1 residue before the CDR3 terminus; that terminus is restored from the germline J gene. Germline values: CDR1 LGHNA, CDR2 YNLKQL (reference sequence). The CDR3 sequence is 16 residues long. V shed 0 bases and J 3 bases; nucleotides not matched to a gene: 3.

This clone was observed a handful of times. Mouse germline and gene names are used. The sequenced fragment ends 1 residue before the CDR3 boundary, so the rest is inferred from the germline J gene. V usage is TRBV26 and J usage is TRBJ2-1; D ambiguous. In germline, CDR1 is KGHPV, CDR2 FQNQEV (reference sequence). The germline V and J ends were trimmed by 2 bases and 0 bases, with 5 bases remaining between them. The CDR3 sequence is 14 residues long. Here the CDR3 reads CASSLTVNYAEQFF. The sequenced CDR3 bases are TGTGCCAGCAGTCTGACAGTTAACTATGCTGAGCAGTTC.

This clone has a handful of counts. Gene names and germline match the mouse. The read gets to within 1 residue of the CDR3 end, and the germline J gene fills in the rest. The V gene is TRBV13-1, the J gene TRBJ2-1; 10 nucleotides match TRBD1. V gave up 1 base and J gave up 5 bases; unmatched junction bases: 3. There are 15 residues in the CDR3. The V gene's germline CDR1 is NSHNY and CDR2 SYGAGN. CDR3 protein: CASSDPGTGDAEQFF. The CDR3 bases that were read are TGTGCCAGCAGTGATCCCGGGACAGGGGATGCTGAGCAGTTC.

This clone was observed a few times. The gene names here belong to mouse. The CDR3 extends 1 residue past the end of the read, so its final part is completed from the germline J gene. This chain joins TRBV1 and TRBJ1-5; no clear D. Trimming cost V 2 bases and J 0 bases, with 8 bases left between them. The V gene's germline CDR1 is NSQYPW and CDR2 LRSPGD (reference sequence). The CDR3 extends over 15 amino acids. CDR3 residues: CTCSARQYNNQAPLF. The DNA read from the CDR3 is TGCACCTGCAGTGCAAGGCAGTATAACAACCAGGCTCCGCTT.

For this clone: Mouse names are used for the genes. The CDR3 spells CASSPGTISNERLFF. CDR3 DNA (partial): TGTGCCAGCAGCCCCGGGACAATTTCCAACGAAAGATTATTT. This rearrangement joins TRBV3 to TRBJ1-4; the D gene is possibly TRBD1 (6 bases). The read finishes 1 residue shy of the CDR3 end, and the germline J gene is used to complete it. V was shortened by 5 bases and J by 0 bases, with 10 bases between the two germline ends. Germline-derived CDR1 and CDR2 are SNHLY and FYNGKV (reference sequence). The CDR3 extends over 15 amino acids.

Comments on this clone: Germline and genes here are mouse. The CDR3 goes on 1 residue after the read ends, and that part is filled in from the germline J gene. The chain recombines TRBV14 with TRBJ2-1, with TRBD2 as a possible D gene (6 bases). Trimming stripped 3 bases from V and 3 bases from J, with 10 bases between. CDR3 length: 14 amino acids. CDR1 and CDR2 from the germline V gene are SGHDT and FRDEAV. CDR3: CASSWGEGYAEQFF. The CDR3 DNA, read in part, is TGTGCCAGCAGTTGGGGGGAGGGCTATGCTGAGCAGTTC.

In the case of this clone: The gene symbols are mouse symbols. The CDR3 goes on 1 residue after the read ends, and that part is filled in from the germline J gene. The chain recombines TRBV31 with TRBJ2-1, with TRBD2 matching 13 bases. V lost 1 base to trimming and J lost 6 bases; unmatched junction nucleotides: 3. The CDR3 consists of 15 residues. CDR1 is GKSSPN, CDR2 SITVG, per germline. CDR3 sequence: CAWSRDWGGSAEQFF. CDR3 bases read: TGTGCCTGGAGTCGGGACTGGGGGGGAAGTGCTGAGCAGTTC.

Points on this clone: The gene symbols are mouse symbols. The DNA ends 1 residue before the CDR3 does, and the rest of the CDR3 is filled in from the germline J gene. The V gene is TRBV12-1, the J gene TRBJ2-4, with 10 bases identical to TRBD2. The CDR3 is 15 amino acids. With 0 bases clipped from V and 2 bases from J, the junction kept 1 base outside the gene matches. Germline-derived CDR1 and CDR2 are SGHSN and HYEKVE. CDR3 DNA (partial): TGTGCCAGCTCTCTCGGACTGGGGGTTCAAAACACCTTGTAC. Protein: CASSLGLGVQNTLY. The CDR3 in full is CASSLGLGVQNTLYF.

Regarding this clone: The genes are named according to mouse. The missing CDR3 end, 1 residue past where the read stops, is filled in from the germline J gene. The chain combines TRBV15 with TRBJ2-2; unclear D gene. V gave up 2 bases and J gave up 4 bases, with 14 bases separating them. The germline gives CDR1 SGHND, CDR2 FRSKSL. The CDR3 runs to 16 residues. Partial CDR3 DNA: TGTGCCAGCAGTTTACTCCGGGGATTGGGCACCGGGCAGCTCTAC. Translating gives CASSLLRGLGTGQLY. The full CDR3 protein reads CASSLLRGLGTGQLYF.

A remark on this clone: These gene names are mouse names. The sequenced fragment ends 1 residue before the CDR3 boundary, so the rest is inferred from the germline J gene. The chain combines TRBV4 with TRBJ2-5, with 8 bases identical to TRBD2. In germline, CDR1 is LGHDT, CDR2 YNNKQL (reference sequence). The CDR3 has 15 residues. J lost 5 bases, V lost 6 bases, and 10 bases had no gene match. Here the CDR3 reads CASRRDWPHPDTQYF. The sequenced CDR3 bases are TGTGCCAGCAGAAGGGACTGGCCTCACCCAGACACCCAGTAC.

Regarding this clone: At one boundary the junction diverges from the germline segment, which might be a read error. Gene names are the mouse ones. The same CDR3 can be traced to other DNA sequences in this sample. This chain's CDR3 is CASSPTGFNQDTQYF. Partial CDR3 DNA: TGCGCCAGCAGTCCCACAGGGTTTAACCAAGACACCCAGTAC. The genes are TRBV29 and TRBJ2-5, with D maybe TRBD1 (6 bases). The read comes to an end 1 residue before the CDR3 does, leaving the germline J gene to fill in the end. Germline V gives CDR1 MSHET, CDR2 SYDVDS. The CDR3 contains 15 residues.

Comment on this clone: Gene and germline names: mouse. The CDR3 sequence: CASSLDPNTEVFF. CDR3 DNA, as far as it was read: TGTGCCAGCAGCTTAGACCCAAACACAGAAGTCTTC. V and J are TRBV3 and TRBJ1-1; D is unresolved. The CDR3 is cut off 1 residue early in the read; its end comes from the germline J gene. The CDR3 runs to 13 residues. Germline loops: CDR1 SNHLY, CDR2 FYNGKV (reference sequence). The V end was cut by 1 base, the J end by 0 bases, with 3 bases between.

This clone was seen only a few times. Gene and germline names: mouse. The read comes to an end 1 residue before the CDR3 does, leaving the germline J gene to fill in the end. J is TRBJ2-1 and V is TRBV5, with D unresolved. This CDR3 contains 15 residues. Trimming took off 0 bases at V and 3 bases at J, with 9 bases between the two ends. Germline CDR1 LGHNA, CDR2 YNLKQL (reference sequence). The CDR3 bases that were read are TGTGCCAGCAGCCAAGATCAAGACCTCTATGCTGAGCAGTTC. Encoded protein: CASSQDQDLYAEQF. The complete CDR3 reads CASSQDQDLYAEQFF.

As concerns this clone: Gene names follow the mouse nomenclature. Sequencing ends 1 residue short of the CDR3 end; the germline J gene provides the rest. This chain uses TRBV5 with TRBJ2-1; the match to TRBD2 covers 8 bases. Germline assignment: CDR1 LGHNA and CDR2 YNLKQL (reference sequence). CDR3 length: 16 residues. Trimming took 0 bases from V and 1 from J; bases not matched to a gene: 2. Partial CDR3 DNA: TGTGCCAGCAGCCAAGACCTGGGGGGCAACTATGCTGAGCAGTTC. Residues: CASSQDLGGNYAEQF. The entire CDR3 reads CASSQDLGGNYAEQFF.

Within the sample, this clone is large. Gene and germline names: mouse. The CDR3 extends 1 residue past the end of the read, so its final part is completed from the germline J gene. The chain uses TRBV12-2 and TRBJ2-2, with D possibly TRBD1 on 6 matching bases. In germline, CDR1 is SGHLS, CDR2 HYDKME. This CDR3 region has 16 residues. Trimming took 3 bases from V and 0 from J, leaving 13 bases between them. The part of the CDR3 DNA that was read is TGTGCCAGCTCTTCCGGGACATTTGCAAACACCGGGCAGCTCTAC. Amino acids: CASSSGTFANTGQLY. The complete CDR3 sequence is CASSSGTFANTGQLYF.

This clone has more than one count but fewer than ten. The genes and germline here are from mouse. The CDR3 is cut off 1 residue early in the read; its end comes from the germline J gene. This chain uses TRBV31 with TRBJ2-7; D tentatively fits TRBD1 or TRBD2 (6 bases each). V gave up 0 bases and J gave up 3 bases, with 9 bases separating them. Germline V lookup: CDR1 GKSSPN, CDR2 SITVG. This CDR3 has 13 amino acids. The CDR3 protein is CAWSLRGDYEQYF. The sequenced CDR3 bases are TGTGCCTGGAGTCTAAGGGGGGACTATGAACAGTAC.

In the case of this clone: Germline and genes: mouse. The CDR3 end is not reached by the read, which stops 1 residue before it; the germline J gene fills it in. This chain links TRBV15 with TRBJ2-2; 7 bases are shared with TRBD1. Germline V gene sequence: CDR1 SGHND, CDR2 FRSKSL. The V segment lost 2 bases and the J segment 0 bases; nucleotides outside the gene matches: 3. The CDR3 is 16 amino acids. This CDR3 is CASSLWQGANTGQLYF. The part of the CDR3 DNA that was read is TGTGCCAGCAGTTTATGGCAGGGGGCAAACACCGGGCAGCTCTAC. Drawing the rest from reference TRBV15 and TRBJ2-2, the complete variable domain is DAGVTQTPRHEVAEKGQTIILKCEPVSGHNDLFWYRQTKIQGLELLSYFRSKSLMEDGGAFKDRFKAEMLNSSFSTLKIQPTEPKDSAVYLCASSLWQGANTGQLYFGEGSKLTVL.

This clone was observed a few times. The genes are named according to mouse. The CDR3 goes on 1 residue after the read ends, and that part is filled in from the germline J gene. The chain couples TRBV16 to TRBJ1-3, with D hard to call. CDR3 size: 15 residues. V gave up 0 bases and J gave up 0 bases, with 6 bases separating them. The germline gives CDR1 SGHSA, CDR2 FRNQAP. CDR3 bases read: TGTGCAAGCAGCTTAGAGTTCAGTTCTGGAAATACGCTCTAT. Translated: CASSLEFSSGNTLY. The CDR3 in its entirety is CASSLEFSSGNTLYF.

Regarding this clone: Genes and germline are mouse. Coverage ceases 1 residue before the CDR3 finishes, and the germline J gene fills in the end. This chain joins TRBV31 and TRBJ2-7; the match to TRBD1 covers 7 bases. CDR3 length: 14 residues. CDR1 GKSSPN and CDR2 SITVG come from the germline V gene. Trimming cost V 0 bases and J 4 bases; bases outside gene matches: 6. The CDR3 sequence: CAWSLRQGYYEQYF. CDR3 DNA, as far as it was read: TGTGCCTGGAGTCTTCGACAGGGTTATTATGAACAGTAC.

Details on this clone: This likely stems from a read error, as it lies one base from a far larger clone. The gene names here belong to mouse. The read comes to an end 1 residue before the CDR3 does, leaving the germline J gene to fill in the end. The chain uses TRBV29 and TRBJ2-5, with a possible D match to TRBD1 (6 bases). Germline V gives CDR1 MSHET, CDR2 SYDVDS. The CDR3 covers 15 residues. CDR3 sequence reads: CASSPTGFNQATQYF. The sequenced CDR3 bases are TGTGCTAGCAGTCCCACAGGGTTTAACCAAGCCACCCAGTAC. The whole variable domain, filled in from reference TRBV29 and TRBJ2-5, reads DMKVTQMPRYLIKRMGENVLLECGQDMSHETMYWYRQDPGLGLQLIYISYDVDSNSEGDIPKGYRVSRKKREHFSLILDSAKTNQTSVYFCASSPTGFNQATQYFGPGTRLLVL.

Remarks on this clone: Mouse germline and gene names are used. The observed sequence ends 1 residue before the CDR3 terminus, with the missing tail filled in from the germline J gene. The V gene is TRBV16, the J gene TRBJ1-1; TRBD1 matches 7 bases. Germline CDR1 SGHSA, CDR2 FRNQAP. The CDR3 is made up of 12 amino acids. J gave up 5 bases and V 5 bases, and 2 bases lay outside the gene matches. The DNA read from the CDR3 is TGTGCAAGCAGCCTGACAGGGACAGAAGTCTTC. Its translation is CASSLTGTEVF. The full CDR3 is CASSLTGTEVFF.

This clone is classed as large. The genes and germline here are from mouse. The CDR3 end falls 1 residue outside the read, so it is completed with the germline J gene. This sequence joins TRBV16 and TRBJ2-7, with 7 positions matching TRBD1. V gave up 0 bases and J gave up 6 bases; unmatched junction bases: 5. Germline V lookup: CDR1 SGHSA, CDR2 FRNQAP. The CDR3 spans 14 residues. The sequenced part of the CDR3 DNA is TGTGCAAGCAGCTTAGAGACAGGGAATTTTGAACAGTAC. Its translation: CASSLETGNFEQY. The complete CDR3 reads CASSLETGNFEQYF.

About this clone: Gene labels here are mouse ones. The read terminates 1 residue before the CDR3 end, so the remaining end is supplied by the germline J gene. V is TRBV2 and J is TRBJ2-3; 8 bases line up with TRBD2. The ends lost 0 bases at V and 0 bases at J; junction bases unmatched: 2. The CDR3 sequence is 16 residues long. Germline CDR1 LGHNA, CDR2 YSYQKL. Here the CDR3 reads CASSQEGGASAETLYF. The covered CDR3 bases are TGTGCCAGCAGCCAAGAAGGGGGGGCTAGTGCAGAAACGCTGTAT.

With respect to this clone: The genes are named according to mouse. The read terminates 1 residue ahead of where the CDR3 ends, so the germline J gene completes it. The chain uses TRBV26 and TRBJ1-2; no firm D call. V was cut by 3 bases and J by 1 base, with 6 bases left in between. There are 13 residues in the CDR3. CDR1 and CDR2 (germline): KGHPV, FQNQEV (reference sequence). CDR3 amino acids: CASSLEKNSDYTF. The sequenced CDR3 bases are TGTGCCAGCAGTCTTGAAAAAAACTCCGACTACACC. Supplemented by reference TRBV26 and TRBJ1-2, the full variable domain reads NSKVIQTPRYLVKGQGQKAKMRCIPEKGHPVVFWYQQNKNNEFKFLINFQNQEVLQQIDMTEKRFSAECPSNSPCSLEIQSSEAGDSALYLCASSLEKNSDYTFGSGTRLLVI.

This clone came up a few times. Gene names are mouse gene names. From the germline J gene comes the end of the CDR3, since the read stops 1 residue before it. This chain connects TRBV15 to TRBJ2-7; D is possibly TRBD2 (7 bases). There are 13 residues in the CDR3. The V end was cut by 3 bases, the J end by 4 bases, with 10 bases between. Germline V gives CDR1 SGHND, CDR2 FRSKSL. The CDR3 spells CASSFGGLYEQYF. Incomplete CDR3 DNA: TGTGCCAGCAGTTTTGGGGGGCTTTATGAACAGTAC.

This clone is large (0.1 to 1%) in the sample. Mouse gene names apply. The read comes to an end 1 residue before the CDR3 does, leaving the germline J gene to fill in the end. This chain uses TRBV5 with TRBJ2-7, with 8 bases identical to TRBD2. Losses at the gene ends were 4 bases for V and 4 bases for J; bases not matched to a gene: 6. Germline CDR1 LGHNA, CDR2 YNLKQL (reference sequence). The CDR3 is 14 residues long. Here the CDR3 reads CASSPGGLIYEQYF. The DNA read from the CDR3 is TGTGCCAGCAGCCCTGGGGGGCTCATTTATGAACAGTAC.

This clone has just a few counts. Gene and germline names: mouse. Read coverage stops 1 residue before the CDR3 terminus; the germline J gene supplies the remainder. The chain links TRBV12-1 to TRBJ1-2; maybe TRBD1 (6 bases). V lost 2 bases to trimming and J lost 2 bases, with 11 bases between them. The CDR3 length is 14 residues. Germline V gives CDR1 SGHSN, CDR2 HYEKVE. The CDR3 loop is CASSPKRGNSDYTF. The sequenced CDR3 bases are TGTGCCAGCTCTCCCAAGAGGGGGAACTCCGACTACACC.

In the case of this clone: The gene symbols are mouse symbols. The sequenced fragment ends 1 residue before the CDR3 boundary, so the rest is inferred from the germline J gene. This rearrangement joins TRBV2 to TRBJ1-2, with D perhaps matching TRBD1 (6 bases). V shed 2 bases and J shed 0 bases, with 10 bases lying between them. The germline V gene encodes CDR1 LGHNA and CDR2 YSYQKL. The CDR3 sequence is 15 residues long. The sequenced part of the CDR3 DNA is TGTGCCAGCAGCCAATTCCACAGGGCAAACTCCGACTACACC. It is translated as CASSQFHRANSDYT. The full CDR3 reads CASSQFHRANSDYTF.

A remark on this clone: The genes and germline here are from mouse. The CDR3 sequence is CASSQVLGDEQYF. Partial CDR3 DNA: TGTGCCAGCAGCCAAGTACTGGGGGATGAACAGTAC. The chain couples TRBV5 to TRBJ2-7; 8 positions match TRBD2. The observed sequence ends 1 residue before the CDR3 terminus, with the missing tail filled in from the germline J gene. Trimming took 1 base from V and 5 from J; bases not matched to a gene: 1. Germline CDR1 LGHNA, CDR2 YNLKQL (reference sequence). This CDR3 region has 13 residues.

Judged by abundance, this clone is large (0.1 to 1%). Gene names refer to mouse genes. The read terminates 1 residue ahead of where the CDR3 ends, so the germline J gene completes it. V gene TRBV15 combines with J gene TRBJ2-7, with TRBD2 identical over 8 bases. CDR3 length: 13 residues. With V trimmed by 4 bases and J by 3 bases, 2 bases remained unmatched. Germline V gene lookup returns CDR1 SGHND and CDR2 FRSKSL. The DNA read from the CDR3 is TGTGCCAGCAGTTCGGACTGGGTCTATGAACAGTAC. It codes for CASSSDWVYEQY. The entire CDR3 is CASSSDWVYEQYF.

A word on this clone: The gene names here belong to mouse. The CDR3 end lies 1 residue beyond the end of the read and is filled in from the germline J gene. V and J are TRBV5 and TRBJ1-1; D unresolved. Trimming removed 0 bases at V and 0 bases at J, with 8 bases between. This CDR3 comprises 15 residues. The V gene's germline CDR1 is LGHNA and CDR2 YNLKQL (reference sequence). CDR3 DNA, as far as it was read: TGTGCCAGCAGCCAAGATGCTACAGCAAACACAGAAGTCTTC. It encodes CASSQDATANTEVF. The entire CDR3 is CASSQDATANTEVFF.